Below are 10 T cell receptor beta chains sequenced from a single sample in a study of blood T cell repertoires in COVID-19. This table comes from immunoSEQ multiplex PCR, and its TCRdb copy is limited to in-frame clones, with some not included. This table has roughly 250,000 clones, about 87% appearing once. The sample consisted of PBMCs or T cells enriched from blood (not recorded which). These receptors originate from a woman in her forties or fifties who had recovered from COVID-19.

The chain couples TRBV27 to TRBJ2-3; 11 bases map to TRBD2. Per germline, CDR1 MNHEY and CDR2 SMNVEV (reference sequence). CDR3 length: 18 residues. V shed 8 bases and J 0 bases; nucleotides not matched to a gene: 13. This CDR3 reads CASGNLAGGVTSTDTQYF. CDR3 DNA: TGTGCCAGCGGAAACCTAGCGGGAGGAGTAACTAGCACAGATACGCAGTATTTT.

The CDR3 here is CASSLSPQGAGSPLHF. The CDR3 coding sequence is TGCGCCAGCAGCTTAAGCCCCCAGGGGGCAGGATCACCCCTCCACTTT. This chain joins TRBV5-1 and TRBJ1-6; 8 bases fit TRBD1. V shed 2 bases and J 10 bases; nucleotides not matched to a gene: 11. The CDR3 sequence is 16 residues long. Germline lookup yields CDR1 SGHRS and CDR2 YFSETQ.

The chain couples TRBV4-1 to TRBJ2-2, with a weak D call TRBD1 (5 bases). Per the germline V gene, CDR1 is MGHRA and CDR2 is YSYEKL. This CDR3 comprises 18 residues. The V end was cut by 1 base, the J end by 1 base, with 16 bases between. The CDR3 DNA follows: TGCGCCAGCAGCCAAGTGAGGTTTGCAGGGCTGAACACCGGGGAGCTGTTTTTT. The encoded protein is CASSQVRFAGLNTGELFF.

The J gene is TRBJ2-7, the V gene TRBV27, with D maybe TRBD1 (5 bases). This CDR3 is 13 amino acids long. Germline values: CDR1 MNHEY, CDR2 SMNVEV (reference sequence). The ends were cut back, 3 bases at V and 2 bases at J, with 8 bases in the middle. The CDR3 reads CASSLGRAYEQYF. In DNA, the CDR3 is TGTGCCAGCAGTTTGGGCAGGGCCTACGAGCAGTACTTC.

The chain couples TRBV6-4 to TRBJ2-2; TRBD1 might be the D (6 bases). This CDR3 region has 16 residues. Germline CDR1 and CDR2: MRHNA and SNTAGT. Trimming shortened V by 0 bases and J by 1 base, and 9 bases separated the two germline ends. The CDR3 DNA is TGTGCCAGCAGTGACTCAAGGACAGAGAACACCGGGGAGCTGTTTTTT. Protein product: CASSDSRTENTGELFF.

This clone has only one observation. CDR3 sequence reads: CASSLESRNTEAFF. CDR3 DNA: TGTGCCAGCAGCTTAGAGTCCAGGAACACTGAAGCTTTCTTT. The chain has TRBV7-9 and TRBJ1-1; D unclear. V lost 1 base, J lost 1 base, and 7 bases lay in between. Germline V lookup: CDR1 SEHNR, CDR2 FQNEAQ (reference sequence). This CDR3 region has 14 residues.

The V gene is TRBV19, the J gene TRBJ2-1; D unclear. The germline V gene encodes CDR1 LNHDA and CDR2 SQIVND (reference sequence). This CDR3 spans 14 amino acids. Trimming shortened V by 8 bases and J by 6 bases, and 17 bases separated the two germline ends. The chain's CDR3 is CASENNYGGNEQFF. The CDR3 nucleotides read TGTGCCAGTGAGAACAACTACGGCGGCAATGAGCAGTTCTTC. Looking up the rest from reference TRBV19 and TRBJ2-1 gives the full variable domain: DGGITQSPKYLFRKEGQNVTLSCEQNLNHDAMYWYRQDPGQGLRLIYYSQIVNDFQKGDIAEGYSVSREKKESFPLTVTSAQKNPTAFYLCASENNYGGNEQFFGPGTRLTVL.

In the case of this clone: Other DNA sequences in the same sample also yield this CDR3. The chain combines TRBV7-2 with TRBJ2-7; TRBD2 matches 13 bases. The J segment lost 4 bases and the V segment lost 4 bases, leaving 4 bases of the junction unmatched. Germline V gives CDR1 SGHTA, CDR2 FQGNSA. The CDR3 spans 15 residues. The CDR3 DNA follows: TGTGCCAGCAGCTCGCGGACTAGCGGGAGTTACGAGCAGTACTTC. It encodes CASSSRTSGSYEQYF.

The rearrangement joins TRBV5-1 to TRBJ1-2, with unresolved D. V shed 4 bases and J shed 8 bases, with 15 bases lying between them. This CDR3 has 13 amino acids. Germline-derived CDR1 and CDR2 are SGHRS and YFSETQ. The CDR3 here is CASSPGGSVGYTF. The CDR3 DNA reads TGCGCCAGCAGCCCGGGTGGTTCTGTCGGCTACACCTTC.

This sequence joins TRBV30 and TRBJ2-1; 10 bases map to TRBD2. Germline V lookup: CDR1 GTSNPN, CDR2 SVGIG (reference sequence). The V gene end was trimmed by 3 bases and the J gene end by 5 bases; junction bases not matched to a gene: 7. This CDR3 is built from 15 residues. The CDR3 DNA sequence: TGTGCCTGGAGCCTAGCGGGAGATTTCCACAATGAGCAGTTCTTC. Amino acid sequence: CAWSLAGDFHNEQFF.